One sample yielded the 21 T cell receptor beta chains listed below, sequenced in a study of blood T cell repertoires in COVID-19. The assay was immunoSEQ multiplex PCR, and TCRdb's table has in-frame clones only and misses some. Here the sample spans around 300,000 clones, about 88% being singletons. The sequencing sample was made of PBMCs or T cells enriched from blood (not recorded which). The receptors originated from a woman aged 45 to 65 who had recovered from COVID-19.

As DNA, the CDR3 is TGTGCCAGCACCCCGGGGGGAGCCAATCAGCCCCAGCATTTT. This sequence encodes CASTPGGANQPQHF. V usage is TRBV28 and J usage is TRBJ1-5, with a possible D match to TRBD1 (5 bases). The CDR3 has 14 residues. V was shortened by 7 bases and J by 3 bases, with 13 bases between the two germline ends. Germline V CDR1 and CDR2: MDHEN, SYDVKM.

In DNA, the CDR3 is TGTGCCAGCAAGCGGGGACAAGACACTGAAGCTTTCTTT. Translating it yields CASKRGQDTEAFF. V and J are TRBV6-5 and TRBJ1-1, with D possibly TRBD1 on 6 matching bases. This CDR3 has 13 amino acids. V lost 7 bases and J lost 3, with 12 bases in between. CDR1 and CDR2 from the germline V gene are MNHEY and SVGAGI.

Of note for this clone: The sample holds other DNA sequences that translate to the same CDR3. The V call is TRBV5-1, the J call TRBJ1-2, with 7 bases identical to TRBD1. The CDR3 has 14 amino acids. Per germline, CDR1 SGHRS and CDR2 YFSETQ. The V and J ends lost 2 bases and 5 bases, in that order; junction bases with no gene match: 6. As DNA, the CDR3 is TGCGCCAGCAGCTTAACAGGGGATAGGTATGGCTACACCTTC. Its protein is CASSLTGDRYGYTF. The whole variable domain, remainder taken from reference TRBV5-1 and TRBJ1-2, is KAGVTQTPRYLIKTRGQQVTLSCSPISGHRSVSWYQQTPGQGLQFLFEYFSETQRNKGNFPGRFSGRQFSNSRSEMNVSTLELGDSALYLCASSLTGDRYGYTFGSGTRLTVV.

This rearrangement joins TRBV19 to TRBJ2-1; D gene uncertain. Germline V gives CDR1 LNHDA, CDR2 SQIVND (reference sequence). V dropped 7 bases and J dropped 0 bases, with 10 bases sitting between them. This CDR3 has 14 amino acids. The CDR3 reads CASTGGLSYNEQFF. The DNA for the CDR3 is TGTGCCAGTACCGGCGGCCTCTCCTACAATGAGCAGTTCTTC.

This chain links TRBV5-5 with TRBJ2-7; TRBD2 matches 7 bases. V lost 0 bases and J lost 4; bases outside the gene matches: 16. Germline values: CDR1 SGHKS, CDR2 YYEKEE (reference sequence). This CDR3 is 18 amino acids long. This CDR3 reads CASSLAPPVVAGVYEQYF. In nucleotides, the CDR3 is TGTGCCAGCAGCTTGGCCCCACCAGTGGTTGCGGGAGTTTACGAGCAGTACTTC.

This chain uses TRBV27 with TRBJ2-7; D may be TRBD1 (6 bases). CDR3 length equals 14 residues. CDR1 and CDR2 (germline): MNHEY, SMNVEV (reference sequence). V lost 4 bases and J 9 bases, leaving 19 bases between the germline ends. CDR3 amino acids: CASSSRQEIVWQYF. Here the CDR3 DNA reads TGTGCCAGCAGTTCGAGACAGGAGATAGTCTGGCAGTACTTC.

The chain employs TRBV5-1 and TRBJ1-6, with 8 bases aligning to TRBD1. The CDR3 is made up of 15 amino acids. The J segment lost 7 bases and the V segment lost 4 bases, leaving 7 bases of the junction unmatched. CDR1 is SGHRS and CDR2 is YFSETQ in the germline V gene. CDR3 sequence reads: CASSQERQGNSPLHF. CDR3 sequence (DNA): TGCGCCAGCAGCCAGGAGAGACAGGGGAATTCACCCCTCCACTTT.

The rearrangement joins TRBV10-2 to TRBJ1-1; D may be TRBD1 (6 bases). The CDR3 length is 16 residues. V lost 6 bases and J 0 bases, leaving 17 bases between the germline ends. The germline V gene has CDR1 WSHSY and CDR2 SAAADI. Written as DNA, the CDR3 is TGCGCCAGCAGCGACCGAAGACAGGCCATGAACACTGAAGCTTTCTTT. Translating gives CASSDRRQAMNTEAFF.

The chain has TRBV27 and TRBJ2-7, with a weak D call TRBD2 (5 bases). The V end was cut by 6 bases, the J end by 7 bases, with 13 bases between. Germline CDR1 MNHEY, CDR2 SMNVEV (reference sequence). The CDR3 has 12 amino acids. Written as DNA, the CDR3 is TGTGCCAGCAGCCTAGCCTACGGGGAGCAGTACTTC. Translating it yields CASSLAYGEQYF.

CDR3 nucleotides: TGTGCCAGCAGCGCGACTAGCGGAAACACCGGGGAGCTGTTTTTT. Amino acids: CASSATSGNTGELFF. V gene TRBV9 combines with J gene TRBJ2-2; 9 bases are shared with TRBD2. CDR1 is SGDLS, CDR2 YYNGEE, per germline. CDR3 length equals 15 residues. Losses at the gene ends were 3 bases for V and 2 bases for J; bases not matched to a gene: 2.

V gene TRBV27 combines with J gene TRBJ1-2; 9 positions agree with TRBD1. The junction had 5 bases not matched to a gene; V was cut back by 6 bases and J by 3 bases. Germline V gives CDR1 MNHEY, CDR2 SMNVEV (reference sequence). The CDR3 runs 14 residues. CDR3 protein: CASRLQGADYGYTF. CDR3 nucleotide sequence: TGTGCCAGCAGGTTACAGGGGGCGGACTATGGCTACACCTTC.

This clone was seen a single time. The chain recombines TRBV5-1 with TRBJ2-1, with TRBD2 matching 8 bases. This CDR3 spans 15 amino acids. Germline assignment: CDR1 SGHRS and CDR2 YFSETQ. J was trimmed by 8 bases and V by 2 bases; bases with no gene match: 9. CDR3 bases: TGCGCCAGCAGCTTAGGGACTAGAAGTTTTGATGAGCAGTTCTTC. Its protein product is CASSLGTRSFDEQFF.

J is TRBJ1-3 and V is TRBV7-2; D call uncertain. Looked up from germline, CDR1 is SGHTA and CDR2 is FQGNSA. Between the trimmed V and J ends, which lost 4 bases and 0 bases, there was a span of 13 bases. The CDR3 spans 16 residues. In DNA, the CDR3 is TGTGCCAGCAGCTCGCGGGTGGGGAGCTCTGGAAACACCATATATTTT. This translates into CASSSRVGSSGNTIYF. Based on the CDR3 plus reference TRBV7-2 and TRBJ1-3, the full variable domain is GAGVSQSPSNKVTEKGKDVELRCDPISGHTALYWYRQSLGQGLEFLIYFQGNSAPDKSGLPSDRFSAERTGGSVSTLTIQRTQQEDSAVYLCASSSRVGSSGNTIYFGEGSWLTVV.

This clone was detected only a few times. The CDR3 DNA reads TGTGCCAGCAGTGAAACAGGGGGTGAAAAACTGTTTTTT. Its translation: CASSETGGEKLFF. The genes are TRBV28 and TRBJ1-4; 8 positions agree with TRBD1. V dropped 5 bases and J dropped 7; count of bases not matched to a gene: 3. There are 13 residues in the CDR3. Germline V gene lookup returns CDR1 MDHEN and CDR2 SYDVKM. Full variable domain (outside the CDR3, taken from reference TRBV28 and TRBJ1-4): DVKVTQSSRYLVKRTGEKVFLECVQDMDHENMFWYRQDPGLGLRLIYFSYDVKMKEKGDIPEGYSVSREKKERFSLILESASTNQTSMYLCASSETGGEKLFFGSGTQLSVL.

This chain uses TRBV7-9 with TRBJ2-7; D remains unclear. Per germline, CDR1 SEHNR and CDR2 FQNEAQ (reference sequence). This CDR3 contains 16 residues. V shed 5 bases and J shed 0 bases, with 17 bases lying between them. CDR3 nucleotide sequence: TGTGCCAGCAGCCCAACTCCCGGTGTCTCCTCCTACGAGCAGTACTTC. This encodes CASSPTPGVSSYEQYF.

The V gene is TRBV7-9, the J gene TRBJ2-3; TRBD2 is a possible D gene (6 bases). The CDR3 runs 16 residues. The V and J ends lost 5 bases and 4 bases respectively, with 19 bases between them. Per germline, CDR1 SEHNR and CDR2 FQNEAQ (reference sequence). The CDR3 nucleotides are TGTGCCAGCAGCCCTCGACTAGTTGGTCGCGCAGATACGCAGTATTTT. Translation: CASSPRLVGRADTQYF.

The chain combines TRBV4-1 with TRBJ2-5; TRBD2 matches 8 bases. From germline, CDR1 is MGHRA and CDR2 YSYEKL. This CDR3 spans 18 amino acids. The V and J ends lost 1 base and 4 bases, in that order; junction bases with no gene match: 14. The CDR3 DNA reads TGCGCCAGCAGCCAAGTTGGCACTAGCGGAAAAAACAGAGAGACCCAGTACTTC. Its protein is CASSQVGTSGKNRETQYF.

This clone was seen once. The J gene is TRBJ1-2, the V gene TRBV27; TRBD1 might be the D (6 bases). The CDR3 loop spans 15 amino acids. The germline V gene has CDR1 MNHEY and CDR2 SMNVEV (reference sequence). The V end was cut by 6 bases, the J end by 6 bases, with 20 bases between. CDR3 nucleotides: TGTGCCAGCAGCAAACAGGGCGATCCCCGGAATGGCTACACCTTC. This codes for CASSKQGDPRNGYTF.

The chain recombines TRBV19 with TRBJ2-7, with 7 positions matching TRBD2. There are 14 residues in the CDR3. The germline gives CDR1 LNHDA, CDR2 SQIVND (reference sequence). The ends lost 5 bases at V and 4 bases at J; junction bases unmatched: 8. The CDR3 loop is CASSEAGRRYEQYF. The CDR3 DNA reads as TGTGCCAGTAGTGAAGCGGGAAGGAGGTACGAGCAGTACTTC.

The chain recombines TRBV6-5 with TRBJ1-2, with D perhaps matching TRBD1 (6 bases). Per germline, CDR1 MNHEY and CDR2 SVGAGI. The CDR3 runs to 15 residues. V gave up 2 bases and J gave up 7 bases, with 17 bases separating them. CDR3: CASSYAVEGVGGYTF. The CDR3 region has the DNA TGTGCCAGCAGTTACGCGGTTGAGGGGGTGGGTGGCTACACCTTC.

This clone turned up a few times. The same CDR3 can be traced to other DNA sequences in this sample. The rearrangement links TRBV2 to TRBJ1-6; a weak D match, TRBD1 (6 bases). Germline V gene lookup returns CDR1 SNHLY and CDR2 FYNNEI. Trimming took off 6 bases at V and 7 bases at J, with 10 bases between the two ends. CDR3 length equals 13 residues. The CDR3, as DNA: TGTGCCAGCAGCCTCCAGGGGAATTCACCCCTCCACTTT. Translated: CASSLQGNSPLHF.